The TCR beta chain described here comes from a study of blood T cell repertoires in COVID-19. Germline-derived CDR1 and CDR2 are SGDLS and YYNGEE. The V end lost 3 bases, the J end lost 1 base, and 10 bases lay between the germline ends. The CDR3 is made up of 14 amino acids. This clone was recorded only once. Some clones are missing from TCRdb's copy, which holds only in-frame ones; the method was immunoSEQ multiplex PCR. This sample yields some 53,000 clones, of which over 75% are seen a single time; about a sixth belongs to the top ten. This rearrangement joins TRBV9 to TRBJ1-1, with D perhaps matching TRBD1 (6 bases). This clonotype was sampled from a human donor with active COVID-19. The donor label of this sample is uncertain. Input material: peripheral blood. The CDR3: CASSGGQTNTEAFF. The CDR3 coding sequence is TGTGCCAGCAGCGGGGGACAAACGAACACTGAAGCTTTCTTT. Using reference TRBV9 and TRBJ1-1 for the parts outside the CDR3, the full variable domain is DSGVTQTPKHLITATGQRVTLRCSPRSGDLSVYWYQQSLDQGLQFLIQYYNGEERAKGNILERFSAQQFPDLHSELNLSSLELGDSALYFCASSGGQTNTEAFFGQGTRLTVV.